A single sample gave rise to the 18 T cell receptor beta chains below, sequenced in a study of T cell changes during pregnancy in multiple sclerosis. The assay was immunoSEQ multiplex PCR, and TCRdb's table has in-frame clones only and misses some. The sample records approximately 49,000 clones, 90% being singletons. The sequencing here drew on peripheral blood, taken after pregnancy. The source is a female donor in good health, enrolled as a control in a pregnancy study.

This clone has a single count. The J gene is TRBJ2-7, the V gene TRBV7-9; the match to TRBD2 covers 9 bases. Germline CDR1 is SEHNR and CDR2 is FQNEAQ (reference sequence). The CDR3 has 15 amino acids. J lost 2 bases, V lost 5 bases, and 7 bases had no gene match. DNA of the CDR3: TGTGCCAGCAGCCCAGGGAGCGGGGGGACCTACGAGCAGTACTTC. Its protein product is CASSPGSGGTYEQYF.

Details on this clone: The same CDR3 can be traced to other DNA sequences in this sample. This chain joins TRBV15 and TRBJ2-6; 7 bases are a match to TRBD2. The germline V gene has CDR1 LNHNV and CDR2 YYDKDF (reference sequence). The CDR3 length is 16 residues. The trim removed 0 bases at V and 2 bases at J, leaving 1 base unmatched. This chain's CDR3 is CATSRDAGAGANVLTF. In DNA, the CDR3 is TGTGCCACCAGCAGAGATGCGGGAGCTGGGGCCAACGTCCTGACTTTC.

This chain connects TRBV7-9 to TRBJ2-5, with TRBD1 identical over 9 bases. Germline V gene data show CDR1 as SEHNR and CDR2 as FQNEAQ (reference sequence). The CDR3 spans 16 residues. V was clipped by 3 bases and J by 5 bases; unmatched bases: 10. The CDR3 sequence: CASSFPGQGSRETQYF. CDR3 sequence (DNA): TGTGCCAGCAGCTTTCCGGGACAGGGATCGAGGGAGACCCAGTACTTC.

The chain combines TRBV7-2 with TRBJ2-6, with 8 bases that match TRBD2. V lost 3 bases to trimming and J lost 1 base; unmatched junction nucleotides: 5. The germline V gene encodes CDR1 SGHTA and CDR2 FQGNSA. CDR3 length: 17 amino acids. The CDR3 reads CASSFNGGESGANVLTF. The CDR3 nucleotides are TGTGCCAGCAGCTTTAACGGGGGGGAATCTGGGGCCAACGTCCTGACTTTC.

This chain connects TRBV6-5 to TRBJ1-6; D is perhaps TRBD1 (5 bases). Trimming removed 6 bases at V and 9 bases at J, with 18 bases between. The CDR3 consists of 15 residues. Germline V gives CDR1 MNHEY, CDR2 SVGAGI. The CDR3: CASRGVGRMSSPLHF. CDR3 bases: TGTGCCAGCAGGGGGGTCGGGAGAATGAGTTCACCCCTCCACTTT.

The chain is built from TRBV6-1 and TRBJ2-7; 9 bases match TRBD2. The germline CDR1 and CDR2 sequences are MNHNS and SASEGT. The CDR3 consists of 14 residues. V trimming: 7 bases; J trimming: 1 base; junction bases outside the gene matches: 5. This CDR3 reads CASIRAGGSYEQYF. The CDR3 bases are TGTGCCAGCATTCGAGCGGGAGGTTCCTACGAGCAGTACTTC.

The chain carries TRBV5-1 and TRBJ2-7, with D possibly matching TRBD2 (5 bases). Trimming took 2 bases from V and 2 from J, leaving 14 bases between them. Per the germline V gene, CDR1 is SGHRS and CDR2 is YFSETQ. The CDR3 sequence is 15 residues long. CDR3 DNA sequence: TGCGCCAGCAGCTTAATGGACTCCCTAACCTACGAGCAGTACTTC. Translation: CASSLMDSLTYEQYF.

The chain links TRBV28 to TRBJ2-2, with 10 nucleotides matching TRBD2. The CDR3 is 15 residues long. J lost 5 bases, V lost 5 bases, and 5 bases had no gene match. Germline assignment: CDR1 MDHEN and CDR2 SYDVKM. This chain's CDR3 is CASSTLAGMTGELFF. The CDR3 DNA follows: TGTGCCAGCAGTACACTAGCGGGGATGACCGGGGAGCTGTTTTTT.

V is TRBV7-9 and J is TRBJ2-7, with 8 bases identical to TRBD1. Unmatched junction bases numbered 13, after V lost 7 bases and J lost 5 bases. This CDR3 region has 15 residues. Germline V CDR1 and CDR2: SEHNR, FQNEAQ (reference sequence). The CDR3 DNA sequence: TGTGCCAGCACCCAAAGGGCAGGGGGCGCGGACGAGCAGTACTTC. This translates into CASTQRAGGADEQYF.

The rearrangement links TRBV9 to TRBJ2-5, with D possibly being TRBD1 (5 bases). V lost 7 bases, J lost 5 bases, and 21 bases lay in between. The germline V gene has CDR1 SGDLS and CDR2 YYNGEE. This CDR3 spans 15 amino acids. The CDR3 loop reads CASGVDSPFEETQYF. CDR3 DNA: TGTGCCAGCGGGGTTGACAGTCCTTTTGAGGAGACCCAGTACTTC.

J is TRBJ1-1 and V is TRBV7-8, with 8 bases that match TRBD1. The CDR3 runs 15 residues. Per germline, CDR1 SGHVS and CDR2 FQNEAQ. V was clipped by 5 bases and J by 0 bases; unmatched bases: 5. In DNA, the CDR3 is TGTGCCAGCAGCCCGCGGACAGGGATGAACACTGAAGCTTTCTTT. Residues: CASSPRTGMNTEAFF.

V is TRBV28 and J is TRBJ1-3; D uncertain. The CDR3 is 14 residues long. The germline gives CDR1 MDHEN, CDR2 SYDVKM. The V and J ends lost 3 bases and 4 bases respectively, with 10 bases between them. CDR3 coding DNA: TGTGCCAGCAGTTTTCGTGGGAGGGGAAACACCATATATTTT. The encoded protein is CASSFRGRGNTIYF.

The genes are TRBV7-2 and TRBJ1-2; 7 bases are shared with TRBD1. This CDR3 is 14 amino acids long. From germline, CDR1 is SGHTA and CDR2 FQGNSA. V was clipped by 1 base and J by 7 bases; unmatched bases: 6. The CDR3: CASSLDDRVGGYTF. For the CDR3, the DNA is TGTGCCAGCAGCTTAGACGACAGGGTGGGTGGCTACACCTTC.

The chain combines TRBV12-1 with TRBJ2-3; the table gives TRBD2 as D, unverified against the DNA. TRBV12-1 is recorded as a pseudogene. The CDR3 totals 13 residues. The CDR3 reads CASSFFRGDTQYF. The CDR3 DNA reads TGTGCCAGCAGCTTTTTCCGAGGGGATACGCAGTATTTT.

For the CDR3, the DNA is TGTGCCAGCAGCCCGACCTCCGACAGCTATGGCTACACCTTC. Its protein is CASSPTSDSYGYTF. V gene TRBV9 combines with J gene TRBJ1-2, with D tentatively TRBD1 (5 bases). CDR1 is SGDLS and CDR2 is YYNGEE in the germline V gene. The CDR3 consists of 14 residues. Trimming pared 4 bases from V and 4 bases from J, leaving 14 bases between.

The chain carries TRBV28 and TRBJ1-6; tentative D call: TRBD1 (6 bases). Germline V gives CDR1 MDHEN, CDR2 SYDVKM. This CDR3 comprises 12 residues. Trimming pared 4 bases from V and 10 bases from J, leaving 8 bases between. The CDR3 region has the DNA TGTGCCAGCAGTTCAGGGGTCTCACCCCTCCACTTT. Protein: CASSSGVSPLHF.

This chain uses TRBV19 with TRBJ2-1, with D hard to call. Germline V gene data show CDR1 as LNHDA and CDR2 as SQIVND (reference sequence). Between the trimmed V and J ends, which lost 0 bases and 5 bases, there was a span of 17 bases. The CDR3 has 17 amino acids. This CDR3 reads CASSIDRSNLRDNEQFF. In DNA form, the CDR3 reads TGTGCCAGTAGTATAGATCGAAGCAACTTACGGGACAATGAGCAGTTCTTC.

This rearrangement joins TRBV6-5 to TRBJ2-2, with D tentatively TRBD2 (6 bases). V lost 4 bases to trimming and J lost 6 bases, with 9 bases between them. Germline-derived CDR1 and CDR2 are MNHEY and SVGAGI. This CDR3 spans 13 amino acids. This CDR3 reads CASSSGEAGELFF. The DNA of the CDR3 is TGTGCCAGCAGTTCGGGGGAGGCCGGGGAGCTGTTTTTT.